Shown below are 3 T cell receptor beta chains from a single sample sequenced in a study of persistence of HIV-infected CD4 T cells. The immunoSEQ assay was version 4, run in survey mode. TCRdb's copy holds only in-frame clones and misses some; the assay was immunoSEQ multiplex PCR. The repertoire holds roughly 45,000 clones, with about 89% as singletons. Cells were stimulated nonspecifically with anti-CD3/anti-CD28 magnetic beads. Responding CD4+ T cells were sorted by upregulation of both CD40 ligand and CD69. These receptors' antigens are unknown. The sample here was CD4+ T cells sorted from PBMCs after roughly 18-hour stimulation, taken from a patient who received antiretroviral therapy. The receptors derive from an adult man with HIV who was CMV-seropositive.

This clone is a singleton in its sample. The chain couples TRBV28 to TRBJ1-5, with 9 bases identical to TRBD1. There are 14 residues in the CDR3. Germline-derived CDR1 and CDR2 are MDHEN and SYDVKM. Trimming took 2 bases from V and 5 from J; bases not matched to a gene: 1. The CDR3 reads CASSLTGGDQPQHF. DNA of the CDR3: TGTGCCAGCAGTTTAACAGGGGGCGATCAGCCCCAGCATTTT.

This clone has more than one count but fewer than ten. This chain uses TRBV24-1 with TRBJ2-3; D is ambiguous. V lost 4 bases and J lost 2, with 21 bases in between. The CDR3 runs 18 residues. The germline V gene has CDR1 KGHDR and CDR2 SFDVKD. The DNA for the CDR3 is TGTGCCACCAGTGACAGACCCGACAAGTGGCTGGCCACAGATACGCAGTATTTT. It is translated as CATSDRPDKWLATDTQYF.

The genes are TRBV9 and TRBJ1-5; 9 nucleotides line up with TRBD1. V dropped 10 bases and J dropped 5; count of bases not matched to a gene: 7. The CDR3 contains 13 residues. Germline CDR1 is SGDLS and CDR2 is YYNGEE. The CDR3 region is CAGNRGPDQPQHF. CDR3 DNA: TGTGCCGGAAACAGGGGGCCGGATCAGCCCCAGCATTTT.